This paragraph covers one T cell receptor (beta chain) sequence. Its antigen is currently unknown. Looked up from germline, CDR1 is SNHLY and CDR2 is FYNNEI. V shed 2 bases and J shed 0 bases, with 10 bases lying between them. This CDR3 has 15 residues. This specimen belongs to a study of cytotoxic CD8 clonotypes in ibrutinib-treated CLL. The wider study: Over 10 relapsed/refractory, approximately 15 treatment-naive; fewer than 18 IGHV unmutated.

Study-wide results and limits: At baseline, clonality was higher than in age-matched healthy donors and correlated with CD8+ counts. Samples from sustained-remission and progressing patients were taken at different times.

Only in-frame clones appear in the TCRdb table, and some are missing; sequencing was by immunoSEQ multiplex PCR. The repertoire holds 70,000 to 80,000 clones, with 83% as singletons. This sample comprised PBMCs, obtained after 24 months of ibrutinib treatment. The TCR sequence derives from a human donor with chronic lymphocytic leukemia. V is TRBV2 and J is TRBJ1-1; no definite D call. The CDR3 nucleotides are TGTGCCAGCAGTGAAAGTCACATCTTGAACACTGAAGCTTTCTTT. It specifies CASSESHILNTEAFF.